This T cell receptor (beta chain) was recorded in a study of blood T cell repertoires in COVID-19 (dated by TCRdb to about 2020). Concerning the study at large: Collaborator samples came from the United States, Italy and Spain and covered acute and convalescent phases of COVID-19. A de-identified subject ID, COVID-19 status, age in years and sex were almost always included in the sample metadata. A freely available public database, intended as a resource for researchers studying the immune response to SARS-CoV-2, is where the repertoires were released. Samples were obtained from the ongoing ImmuneRACE study (first 160 participants) and from 950 to 1,500 subjects provided by 6 global collaborators. Where available, HLA class I and class II types were taken from metadata supplied by the sample provider and were not determined by assay-based typing. Deeply sampled blood TCRbeta repertoires from subjects exposed to, actively infected with, or recovered from COVID-19 were included in the dataset. The prospective study material was composed of cDNA or gDNA derived from T cells, B-cell-depleted T cells, or PBMCs.

Summary of the overall study and its limitations: The quantity of clinical and demographic metadata differed by source and by participant and was supplied without curation.

Regarding this clone: It lacks a known antigen. Nothing much larger sits one base from this clone, and base qualities are not available.

TCRbeta CDR3 regions were amplified from genomic DNA using the immunoSEQ Assay, a bias-controlled multiplex PCR. As for how the authors treated the data: Within the assay, amplification of reference gene primers was used to estimate how many nucleated cells each sample contained. Sequence reads were collapsed and filtered to measure the absolute abundance of every unique TCRbeta CDR3 rearrangement. For each sample, productive Simpson clonality was calculated as the square root of Simpson's diversity index across productive rearrangements. The clones in this table, taken by TCRdb from immuneACCESS, are in-frame only. Not every clone is retained; where verified, under half of the shortfall comes from an unresolved V gene, and the cause of the rest is unknown. Clone size and the V and J calls come from that table; the DNA yielded D and trimming. Present in this sample are more than 200,000 clones, around 87% of which were seen just once. Together, the top ten hold about 10% of the sample.

One collaborating source in Seattle enrolled patients during active infection and followed them longitudinally through the course of disease. The collaborating institutions used their own protocols to collect whole blood in K2EDTA tubes. For TCRbeta analysis, collaborators shipped samples in one of three forms: frozen whole blood, isolated PBMCs, or DNA extracted from either of those sample types. The germline V end is reduced by 2 bases and the J end by 8 bases; junction bases left unmatched: 11. Spanning cysteine to phenylalanine, the CDR3 consists of 15 amino acids. Only the CDR3 part of the read is kept: 45 bases, read in frame from the first base. CDR1 and CDR2, per the germline V gene, are SGHAT and FQNNGV.

The V gene is TRBV11-2 and the J gene is TRBJ1-2; TRBD1 fits 7 bases in the junction. Sequencing used peripheral blood. This clonotype was sampled from a woman aged 45-65 years with COVID-19, enrolled during active disease. The DNA sequence reads TGTGCCAGCAGCTTAAACGACAGGGCCATTGGGGGCTACACCTTC. It specifies CASSLNDRAIGGYTF.